A single sample is the source of the 10 T cell receptor beta chains below, sequenced in a study of monozygotic twins with inflammatory bowel disease (dated by TCRdb to the late 2010s). Library creation used 5' RACE. Sequencing relied on an Illumina HiSeq 2500. TCRdb reprocessed the reads into one record per CDR3 protein sequence, lacking DNA. This sample's listing comprises 150,000 or so distinct CDR3 sequences. The biggest ten clones account for about 1.2% of the sample. Specimen: blood. The receptor source for this set is a human donor with ulcerative colitis or Crohn's disease, or a healthy co-twin of an affected twin (not recorded which).

By frequency, this clonotype is medium-sized. This chain links TRBV27 with TRBJ2-1; TCRdb's assignment of TRBD1 cannot be checked, as there is no DNA. The V gene's germline CDR1 is MNHEY and CDR2 SMNVEV (reference sequence). The CDR3 is 12 amino acids. This chain's CDR3 is CASSLGRNEQFF.

The V and J genes are TRBV28 and TRBJ2-1; TCRdb's D call, TRBD1, is unchecked because there is no DNA. The CDR3 extends over 14 amino acids. Germline V lookup: CDR1 MDHEN, CDR2 SYDVKM. This chain's CDR3 is CASSFSGKGNEQFF.

The J gene is TRBJ1-6, the V gene TRBV6-1; the D call of TRBD1 rests on TCRdb alone, since no DNA is present to check it. CDR1 and CDR2 from the germline V gene are MNHNS and SASEGT. The CDR3 has 15 amino acids. The CDR3 is CATSPGQGSGSPLHF.

This chain joins TRBV20-1 and TRBJ2-7; TCRdb designates TRBD1, a call that cannot be tested without DNA. CDR1 and CDR2 from the germline V gene are DFQATT and SNEGSKA (reference sequence). CDR3 length: 15 residues. The CDR3 reads CSARAPGTGTYEQYF.

The V and J genes are TRBV28 and TRBJ2-5. CDR1 and CDR2 (germline): MDHEN, SYDVKM. The CDR3 is 15 residues long. CDR3 residues: CASSFFAKGKETQYF.

The chain employs TRBV27 and TRBJ1-2; TCRdb reports TRBD1, a call that lacks DNA to check it against. The CDR3 contains 12 residues. Looked up from germline, CDR1 is MNHEY and CDR2 is SMNVEV (reference sequence). The CDR3 loop is CASSSLTGGYTF.

V is TRBV6-5 and J is TRBJ2-5; TCRdb returns TRBD1, unconfirmable since there is no DNA. The CDR3 has 15 amino acids. Looked up from germline, CDR1 is MNHEY and CDR2 is SVGAGI. CDR3 sequence: CASSFLPTGQETQYF.

The chain joins TRBV7-9 to TRBJ1-2; TCRdb's assignment of TRBD1 cannot be checked, as there is no DNA. The CDR3 is 15 residues long. Germline values: CDR1 SEHNR, CDR2 FQNEAQ (reference sequence). The CDR3 loop reads CASSLRVGQYYGYTF.

V and J are TRBV5-1 and TRBJ1-6; TCRdb proposes TRBD1, but this gene call is untestable without DNA. Germline CDR1 and CDR2: SGHRS and YFSETQ. The CDR3 runs to 15 residues. The CDR3 region is CASSLIGQKNSPLHF.

The CDR3 region is CASSVARTGVDTQYF. The chain has TRBV9 and TRBJ2-3; there is no DNA to check the TCRdb D call of TRBD2. The CDR3 totals 15 residues. Per the germline V gene, CDR1 is SGDLS and CDR2 is YYNGEE.